The 32 T cell receptor beta chains below come from one sample, sequenced in a study of cytomegalovirus exposure and HLA in healthy donors. PCR employed 60 Vbeta and 13 Jbeta primers. The data were produced by immunoSEQ multiplex PCR, yet TCRdb's version contains in-frame clones alone and is incomplete. The sample has about 140,000 clones; about three quarters are singletons. The specimen was PBMCs. The receptors stem from a middle-aged man in good health and CMV-seronegative.

The V call is TRBV29-1, the J call TRBJ2-3; 7 nucleotides align to TRBD1. The CDR3 runs to 15 residues. Looked up from germline, CDR1 is SQVTM and CDR2 is ANQGSEA. V dropped 7 bases and J dropped 2; count of bases not matched to a gene: 12. CDR3 in DNA: TGCAGCGCTACGCTTCCGACAGGGTACACAGATACGCAGTATTTT. Translation: CSATLPTGYTDTQYF.

This rearrangement joins TRBV5-1 to TRBJ2-3, with 10 bases lining up with TRBD1. V shed 1 base, J shed 4 bases, and the junction held 6 bases outside the gene matches. Germline CDR1 and CDR2: SGHRS and YFSETQ. The CDR3 runs to 16 residues. CDR3 in amino acids: CASSLPTGQGADTQYF. The CDR3 DNA follows: TGCGCCAGCAGCTTGCCCACCGGACAGGGGGCAGATACGCAGTATTTT.

The chain combines TRBV11-2 with TRBJ2-7; TRBD1 aligns across 9 bases. Germline-derived CDR1 and CDR2 are SGHAT and FQNNGV. The CDR3 spans 15 residues. The V gene end was trimmed by 1 base and the J gene end by 4 bases; junction bases not matched to a gene: 5. The DNA for the CDR3 is TGTGCCAGCAGCTTAGTTGGGACAGGGAATTACGAGCAGTACTTC. It codes for CASSLVGTGNYEQYF.

The rearrangement links TRBV5-5 to TRBJ1-1, with 8 bases aligning to TRBD1. CDR1 and CDR2 (germline): SGHKS, YYEKEE (reference sequence). The V and J ends lost 0 bases and 5 bases, in that order; junction bases with no gene match: 3. CDR3 size: 14 residues. DNA for the CDR3: TGTGCCAGCAGCTTGGGGACAGGGTCAACTGAAGCTTTCTTT. Translation: CASSLGTGSTEAFF.

V gene TRBV4-1 combines with J gene TRBJ2-1; 11 positions match TRBD2. The CDR3 spans 18 residues. CDR1 MGHRA and CDR2 YSYEKL come from the germline V gene. Trimming took 1 base from V and 6 from J; bases not matched to a gene: 11. The CDR3 region has the DNA TGCGCCAGCAGCCAAGTCGCCCACGGGACTAGCGGACCCAATGAGCAGTTCTTC. It encodes CASSQVAHGTSGPNEQFF.

The genes are TRBV25-1 and TRBJ2-3; 9 bases align to TRBD1. V lost 4 bases and J lost 4; bases outside the gene matches: 12. Germline V gene sequence: CDR1 MGHDK, CDR2 SYGVNS. The CDR3 contains 17 residues. CDR3: CASSGSAGTGWSDTQYF. CDR3 nucleotides: TGTGCCAGCAGTGGGTCGGCCGGGACAGGGTGGTCAGATACGCAGTATTTT.

The chain combines TRBV5-1 with TRBJ2-1; 10 nucleotides align to TRBD2. J gave up 5 bases and V 2 bases, and 4 bases lay outside the gene matches. Germline V gene lookup returns CDR1 SGHRS and CDR2 YFSETQ. This CDR3 has 15 amino acids. Here the CDR3 reads CASSLFSGRNNEQFF. The CDR3 DNA reads as TGCGCCAGCAGCTTATTTAGCGGGAGGAACAATGAGCAGTTCTTC.

V usage is TRBV27 and J usage is TRBJ2-1; 7 nucleotides line up with TRBD1. The CDR3 is 16 residues long. Germline assignment: CDR1 MNHEY and CDR2 SMNVEV (reference sequence). V lost 5 bases and J lost 4; bases outside the gene matches: 11. The CDR3 reads CASSRVTGQIYNEQFF. The CDR3 bases are TGTGCCAGCAGTCGAGTTACGGGACAGATTTACAATGAGCAGTTCTTC.

The chain uses TRBV10-3 and TRBJ1-5, with 7 bases matching TRBD1. From germline, CDR1 is ENHRY and CDR2 SYGVKD. V trimming: 7 bases; J trimming: 1 base; junction bases outside the gene matches: 13. The CDR3 length is 17 residues. CDR3 residues: CAIKILTGKGSNQPQHF. CDR3 coding DNA: TGTGCCATCAAAATTCTGACAGGGAAGGGGAGCAATCAGCCCCAGCATTTT.

J is TRBJ1-5 and V is TRBV6-5; 7 nucleotides agree with TRBD1. The germline V gene has CDR1 MNHEY and CDR2 SVGAGI. The CDR3 runs 15 residues. Unmatched junction bases numbered 10, after V lost 6 bases and J lost 5 bases. Here the CDR3 DNA reads TGTGCCAGCAGCCCAACGACAGGGACCTATCAGCCCCAGCATTTT. Translating it yields CASSPTTGTYQPQHF.

J is TRBJ1-3 and V is TRBV5-1, with D perhaps TRBD1 (6 bases). In germline, CDR1 is SGHRS, CDR2 YFSETQ. Deletions cut 4 bases from V and 4 bases from J, with 15 bases between. The CDR3 runs to 15 residues. The DNA of the CDR3 is TGCGCCAGCAGCCACGGGGGGGGCGGCGGAAACACCATATATTTT. It translates to CASSHGGGGGNTIYF.

The rearrangement joins TRBV5-1 to TRBJ1-4; D might be TRBD1 (6 bases). The CDR3 spans 15 residues. Germline V gives CDR1 SGHRS, CDR2 YFSETQ. Trimming took off 4 bases at V and 5 bases at J, with 15 bases between the two ends. The CDR3 DNA reads TGCGCCAGCAGCCCCGCCGGGGGGGCAAATGAAAAACTGTTTTTT. This encodes CASSPAGGANEKLFF.

The chain uses TRBV5-6 and TRBJ1-2; D perhaps matches TRBD1 (6 bases). Trimming stripped 0 bases from V and 0 bases from J, with 12 bases between. Germline CDR1 SGHDT, CDR2 YYEEEE. This CDR3 has 16 amino acids. The chain's CDR3 is CASSLELGAPNYGYTF. The CDR3 DNA reads TGTGCCAGCAGCTTGGAGCTGGGGGCGCCTAACTATGGCTACACCTTC.

This clone was recorded only once. The chain carries TRBV27 and TRBJ1-2; maybe TRBD1 (6 bases). The V end lost 5 bases, the J end lost 7 bases, and 20 bases lay between the germline ends. Germline loops: CDR1 MNHEY, CDR2 SMNVEV (reference sequence). The CDR3 loop spans 15 amino acids. CDR3: CASSARVGDIGGYTF. The CDR3 DNA follows: TGTGCCAGCAGTGCCCGGGTCGGGGACATCGGTGGCTACACCTTC.

The V call is TRBV12-1, the J call TRBJ2-5; TRBD2, the D gene given by the table, was not confirmed from the DNA. TRBV12-1 is tagged as a pseudogene. The CDR3 sequence is 12 residues long. In DNA, the CDR3 is TGTGCCAGCAGCTTTTGCGGGGAGACCCAGTACTTC. This encodes CASSFCGETQYF.

CDR3 nucleotides: TGTGCCAGCAGCAGACAGGGGGGCACAGATACGCAGTATTTT. It translates to CASSRQGGTDTQYF. V is TRBV7-9 and J is TRBJ2-3; TRBD1 matches 9 bases. The germline V gene has CDR1 SEHNR and CDR2 FQNEAQ (reference sequence). The trim removed 5 bases at V and 1 base at J, leaving 1 base unmatched. The CDR3 loop spans 14 amino acids.

This clone has only a few counts. V usage is TRBV9 and J usage is TRBJ1-4; 7 bases map to TRBD1. Trimming at V came to 4 bases and at J to 3 bases, leaving 6 bases not matched to a gene. The CDR3 contains 15 residues. Germline V CDR1 and CDR2: SGDLS, YYNGEE. The CDR3 here is CASSLEGAANEKLFF. The DNA for the CDR3 is TGTGCCAGCAGCCTAGAGGGGGCGGCTAATGAAAAACTGTTTTTT.

This rearrangement joins TRBV6-5 to TRBJ2-7, with 9 bases lining up with TRBD1. The V and J ends lost 2 bases and 12 bases, in that order; junction bases with no gene match: 8. CDR1 and CDR2 from the germline V gene are MNHEY and SVGAGI. CDR3 length: 13 residues. CDR3 sequence: CASSYNPGTGMYF. DNA of the CDR3: TGTGCCAGCAGTTACAATCCCGGGACAGGGATGTACTTC.

The chain has TRBV27 and TRBJ1-6; no reliable D call. Trimming removed 3 bases at V and 10 bases at J, with 13 bases between. Germline CDR1 and CDR2: MNHEY and SMNVEV (reference sequence). CDR3 size: 14 residues. The CDR3 coding sequence is TGTGCCAGCAGTTTGGTGTTTGCGAGCTCACCCCTCCACTTT. This sequence encodes CASSLVFASSPLHF.

The chain recombines TRBV27 with TRBJ1-1; TRBD1 aligns across 8 bases. Germline-derived CDR1 and CDR2 are MNHEY and SMNVEV (reference sequence). Trimming cost V 4 bases and J 5 bases; bases outside gene matches: 9. This CDR3 is 15 amino acids long. CDR3 nucleotide sequence: TGTGCCAGCAGTTCCGGACAGGGCGCGGGAACTGAAGCTTTCTTT. It encodes CASSSGQGAGTEAFF.

The J gene is TRBJ2-2, the V gene TRBV2; 8 bases are a match to TRBD1. The length of the CDR3 is 14 residues. The germline CDR1 and CDR2 sequences are SNHLY and FYNNEI. V shed 7 bases, J shed 2 bases, and the junction held 3 bases outside the gene matches. The CDR3 spells CASIGQGNTGELFF. DNA of the CDR3: TGTGCCAGCATAGGACAGGGTAACACCGGGGAGCTGTTTTTT.

This clone was seen more than once but under ten times. V and J are TRBV28 and TRBJ2-3; D is uncertain. The V and J ends lost 2 bases and 5 bases respectively, with 8 bases between them. The CDR3 extends over 13 amino acids. Germline CDR1 reads MDHEN; CDR2 reads SYDVKM. CDR3 loop: CASSLRVGDTQYF. In nucleotides, the CDR3 is TGTGCCAGCAGTTTACGGGTTGGAGATACGCAGTATTTT.

The V and J genes are TRBV29-1 and TRBJ2-5; TRBD1 matches 8 bases. V shed 7 bases and J 5 bases; nucleotides not matched to a gene: 9. The CDR3 length is 13 residues. CDR1 SQVTM and CDR2 ANQGSEA come from the germline V gene. The CDR3: CSAQGARGETQYF. CDR3 nucleotides: TGCAGCGCCCAGGGGGCGAGAGGGGAGACCCAGTACTTC.

This chain uses TRBV10-1 with TRBJ2-2; TRBD1 matches 9 bases. Germline loops: CDR1 WNHNN, CDR2 SYGVQD (reference sequence). This CDR3 contains 14 residues. V shed 1 base and J 11 bases; nucleotides not matched to a gene: 5. The CDR3 DNA reads TGCGCCAGCAGTGAGTGGTCGGGACAGGGAGAGCTGTTTTTT. This translates into CASSEWSGQGELFF.

This clone was counted only a few times. V usage is TRBV5-1 and J usage is TRBJ2-7; 9 positions agree with TRBD2. CDR3 length equals 14 residues. V trimming: 5 bases; J trimming: 6 bases; junction bases outside the gene matches: 9. Germline lookup yields CDR1 SGHRS and CDR2 YFSETQ. In DNA form, the CDR3 reads TGCGCCAGCAGAGTAGCGGGAGAGGTGGGCGAGCAGTACTTC. It translates to CASRVAGEVGEQYF. Full variable domain (remainder filled in from reference TRBV5-1 and TRBJ2-7): KAGVTQTPRYLIKTRGQQVTLSCSPISGHRSVSWYQQTPGQGLQFLFEYFSETQRNKGNFPGRFSGRQFSNSRSEMNVSTLELGDSALYLCASRVAGEVGEQYFGPGTRLTVT.

The rearrangement links TRBV5-1 to TRBJ2-5, with 7 positions matching TRBD1. The last part of the DNA fits TRBJ2-7 better; the J call may be wrong. This CDR3 comprises 14 residues. CDR1 and CDR2 (germline): SGHRS, YFSETQ. CDR3 sequence reads: CASARDSSSYEQYF. CDR3 nucleotide sequence: TGCGCCAGCGCACGGGACAGTTCTTCCTACGAGCAGTACTTC.

A few counts support this clone. The same CDR3 can be traced to other DNA sequences in this sample. J is TRBJ2-7 and V is TRBV7-9; 9 bases match TRBD1. Trimming at V came to 5 bases and at J to 2 bases, leaving 13 bases not matched to a gene. Germline V gene lookup returns CDR1 SEHNR and CDR2 FQNEAQ (reference sequence). This CDR3 has 17 amino acids. CDR3 sequence reads: CASSPGSGQGTPYEQYF. CDR3 sequence (DNA): TGTGCCAGCAGCCCCGGGTCAGGACAGGGGACACCCTACGAGCAGTACTTC. The full variable domain, in which reference TRBV7-9 and TRBJ2-7 provide the parts outside the CDR3, is DTGVSQNPRHKITKRGQNVTFRCDPISEHNRLYWYRQTLGQGPEFLTYFQNEAQLEKSRLLSDRFSAERPKGSFSTLEIQRTEQGDSAMYLCASSPGSGQGTPYEQYFGPGTRLTVT.

The CDR3 sequence is CASSLTPADTQYF. The CDR3 DNA is TGCGCCAGCAGCTTAACCCCGGCAGATACGCAGTATTTT. The chain joins TRBV5-1 to TRBJ2-3; D ambiguous. Trimming left V 2 bases short and J 4 bases short, with 8 bases between. Germline V CDR1 and CDR2: SGHRS, YFSETQ. The CDR3 covers 13 residues.

This clone was found a few times. This chain joins TRBV19 and TRBJ2-5; 9 positions match TRBD1. Losses at the gene ends were 7 bases for V and 4 bases for J; bases not matched to a gene: 7. Germline-derived CDR1 and CDR2 are LNHDA and SQIVND (reference sequence). This CDR3 contains 14 residues. In DNA, the CDR3 is TGTGCCAGTACCCCGGGACAGGGATCAGAGACCCAGTACTTC. Translated, it gives CASTPGQGSETQYF.

This clone was seen more than once but under ten times. This sample includes further DNA sequences coding for the same CDR3. The rearrangement uses TRBV29-1 and TRBJ2-2; 11 bases align to TRBD2. The CDR3 contains 14 residues. Germline loops: CDR1 SQVTM, CDR2 ANQGSEA. With 7 bases clipped from V and 1 base from J, the junction kept 2 bases outside the gene matches. CDR3 residues: CSAGTSGNTGELFF. CDR3 nucleotide sequence: TGCAGCGCCGGGACTAGCGGGAACACCGGGGAGCTGTTTTTT.

The V gene is TRBV4-1, the J gene TRBJ2-3, with TRBD2 matching over 8 bases. This CDR3 comprises 16 residues. Germline V gene data show CDR1 as MGHRA and CDR2 as YSYEKL. J gave up 5 bases and V 0 bases, and 7 bases lay outside the gene matches. DNA for the CDR3: TGCGCCAGCAGCCAAGAGAGCGGGAGTTTGGGAGATACGCAGTATTTT. As protein: CASSQESGSLGDTQYF.

Only a few counts were recorded for this clone. J is TRBJ1-3 and V is TRBV6-5, with D tentatively TRBD1 (5 bases). Germline V gene sequence: CDR1 MNHEY, CDR2 SVGAGI. V was cut by 2 bases and J by 2 bases, with 10 bases left in between. The CDR3 is 15 amino acids. This CDR3 reads CASSYGQGAGNTIYF. CDR3 coding DNA: TGTGCCAGCAGTTACGGGCAGGGCGCTGGAAACACCATATATTTT.